The 10 T cell receptor beta chains below all came from one sample that was sequenced in a study of regulatory T cells in long-lasting Graves disease. Time point: persistent/refractory GD, antithyroid drugs over 5 years with positive TRAb. RNA extracted from PBMCs served as the sequencing template. In building TCR beta libraries, iRepertoire HTBI primers were used together with Arm-PCR of CDR3 regions. TCRdb re-derived calls from the multiplex PCR reads in MiXCR, one entry per CDR3 protein. Found here are around 460,000 distinct CDR3 sequences, about 20% of them singletons; the top ten hold less than 15%. Source: peripheral blood mononuclear cells (PBMCs), taken when the disease was refractory, from a patient treated with antithyroid drugs. The origin of the receptors is a female donor with Graves disease.

This clonotype was counted many times. V gene TRBV12-3 or TRBV12-4 combines with J gene TRBJ2-7; D remains ambiguous. The germline V and J ends were trimmed by 5 bases and 5 bases, with 10 bases remaining between them. This CDR3 has 12 residues. The chain's CDR3 is CASSPRANEQYF. CDR3 DNA: TGTGCCAGCAGTCCCCGGGCCAACGAGCAGTACTTC.

This clonotype was counted ten times or more. This rearrangement joins TRBV2 to TRBJ1-1; TRBD1 aligns across 8 bases. The CDR3 covers 16 residues. J was trimmed by 0 bases and V by 3 bases; bases with no gene match: 6. CDR1 and CDR2 (germline): SNHLY, FYNNEI. The CDR3 nucleotides read TGTGCCAGCAGTGAGTACAGGGGGAGGATGAACACTGAAGCTTTCTTT. It codes for CASSEYRGRMNTEAFF.

Ten or more counts support this clonotype. The chain links TRBV6-1 to TRBJ2-5; 7 nucleotides align to TRBD1. After removal of 4 bases from V and 1 base from J, the junction contained 6 bases not matched to a gene. Germline lookup yields CDR1 MNHNS and CDR2 SASEGT. The CDR3 runs 15 residues. The CDR3 coding sequence is TGTGCCAGCAGTGGCTCCGGGACAGTCCAAGAGACCCAGTACTTC. Its translation is CASSGSGTVQETQYF.

The gene calls are TRBV5-1 and TRBJ1-2, with 7 bases matching TRBD1. V shed 0 bases, J shed 8 bases, and the junction held 7 bases outside the gene matches. The CDR3 sequence is 14 residues long. CDR1 SGHRS and CDR2 YFSETQ come from the germline V gene. The CDR3 sequence: CASSLGGRGSGYTF. In DNA form, the CDR3 reads TGCGCCAGCAGCTTGGGCGGCAGGGGGTCGGGCTACACCTTC.

This clonotype was observed at least ten times. V and J are TRBV28 and TRBJ1-6, with D possibly being TRBD1 (6 bases). This CDR3 spans 15 amino acids. Germline V CDR1 and CDR2: MDHEN, SYDVKM. Trimming took off 6 bases at V and 10 bases at J, with 19 bases between the two ends. The CDR3 loop is CASSSFDRLRSPLHF. The CDR3 DNA sequence: TGTGCCAGCAGCTCCTTCGACAGGCTTAGGTCACCCCTCCACTTT.

The rearrangement uses TRBV7-9 and TRBJ1-1; possible D gene TRBD1, 5 bases. The ends were cut back, 0 bases at V and 8 bases at J, with 10 bases in the middle. The CDR3 runs to 13 residues. CDR1 and CDR2 (germline): SEHNR, FQNEAQ (reference sequence). The CDR3 reads CASSLAGGAEAFF. CDR3 nucleotide sequence: TGTGCCAGCAGCTTAGCAGGTGGGGCAGAAGCTTTCTTT.

This clonotype was detected ten times or more. This sequence joins TRBV20-1 and TRBJ2-5, with a weak D call TRBD2 (6 bases). Germline V gives CDR1 DFQATT, CDR2 SNEGSKA (reference sequence). Between the trimmed V and J ends, which lost 6 bases and 0 bases, there was a span of 11 bases. CDR3 size: 13 residues. The CDR3 sequence is CSALGEDQETQYF. The CDR3 DNA reads TGCAGTGCCCTGGGGGAGGACCAAGAGACCCAGTACTTC.

This clonotype was counted ten times or more. The CDR3 DNA sequence: TGTGCCAGCAGTTTAAATGTCAGATTCTATGGCTACACCTTC. This encodes CASSLNVRFYGYTF. The chain links TRBV12-3 or TRBV12-4 to TRBJ1-2; no firm D call. Trimming took 2 bases from V and 4 from J, leaving 11 bases between them. This CDR3 has 14 amino acids.

A word on this clonotype: A much larger clone lies one base from this, so it may be a read error. Because it lacks the conserved phenylalanine or tryptophan at the end, this CDR3 is likely a read error. J is TRBJ1-1 and V is TRBV7-3; D is possibly TRBD1 (6 bases). Trimming took off 3 bases at V and 2 bases at J, with 10 bases between the two ends. Germline CDR1 reads SGHTA; CDR2 reads FQGTGA. This CDR3 has 14 residues. As DNA, the CDR3 is TGTGCCAGCAGCTTCGGAGGGGGAAACACTGAAGCTTTCTCT. It is translated as CASSFGGGNTEAFS.

The chain couples TRBV6-1 to TRBJ2-6; 8 positions agree with TRBD1. After removal of 7 bases from V and 1 base from J, the junction contained 6 bases not matched to a gene. The germline CDR1 and CDR2 sequences are MNHNS and SASEGT. The CDR3 has 16 residues. The CDR3 here is CASTGQGVSGANVLTF. In DNA form, the CDR3 reads TGTGCCAGCACCGGACAGGGAGTATCTGGGGCCAACGTCCTGACTTTC.